Below are 27 T cell receptor beta chains sequenced from a single sample in a study of cytomegalovirus exposure and HLA in healthy donors. The PCR was carried out with 60 Vbeta primers and 13 Jbeta primers. Sequencing was performed with immunoSEQ multiplex PCR; in TCRdb, only in-frame clones are kept and a portion is missing. The sample shows some 180,000 clones, around 74% of them seen only once. Sequencing was carried out using PBMCs. The receptor source for this set is a male donor in good health and CMV-seronegative.

The chain has TRBV6-5 and TRBJ2-3; 9 bases align to TRBD1. CDR1 is MNHEY, CDR2 SVGAGI, per germline. The CDR3 runs 15 residues. J lost 4 bases, V lost 5 bases, and 7 bases had no gene match. CDR3 in DNA: TGTGCCAGCAGTCGAACAGGGGGCTGGCCAGATACGCAGTATTTT. As protein: CASSRTGGWPDTQYF.

The CDR3 region has the DNA TGTGTCTGCGACCGGGGGTACCGATTTGATGGCTACACCTTC. The encoded protein is CVCDRGYRFDGYTF. The chain employs TRBV30 and TRBJ1-2; perhaps TRBD1 as D (5 bases). The V gene's germline CDR1 is GTSNPN and CDR2 SVGIG (reference sequence). The CDR3 has 14 amino acids.

The rearrangement uses TRBV30 and TRBJ2-1, with a tentative D call TRBD1 (5 bases). CDR3 size: 15 residues. V shed 2 bases and J shed 4 bases, with 15 bases lying between them. The V gene's germline CDR1 is GTSNPN and CDR2 SVGIG (reference sequence). The DNA for the CDR3 is TGTGCCTGGAGTAGGCCGAACAAGGGGTACAATGAGCAGTTCTTC. Protein: CAWSRPNKGYNEQFF.

This clone was seen only a few times. V and J are TRBV19 and TRBJ1-5, with a weak D call TRBD1 (5 bases). V was pared by 3 bases and J by 11 bases, with 17 bases between. The CDR3 runs 14 residues. CDR1 LNHDA and CDR2 SQIVND come from the germline V gene (reference sequence). This CDR3 is CASSIATGSATQHF. The CDR3 nucleotides are TGTGCCAGTAGTATCGCAACAGGATCAGCGACCCAGCATTTT.

The chain links TRBV30 to TRBJ2-3; D is unresolved. The CDR3 contains 12 residues. Trimming took off 1 base at V and 2 bases at J, with 4 bases between the two ends. CDR1 and CDR2 from the germline V gene are GTSNPN and SVGIG (reference sequence). The CDR3 DNA reads TGTGCCTGGAGTGGACTCACAGATACGCAGTATTTT. Its translation: CAWSGLTDTQYF.

The chain joins TRBV2 to TRBJ2-5; 11 bases are a match to TRBD1. The CDR3 loop spans 15 amino acids. Germline V gene sequence: CDR1 SNHLY, CDR2 FYNNEI. The junction had 9 bases not matched to a gene; V was cut back by 7 bases and J by 5 bases. The DNA for the CDR3 is TGTGCCAGCAACCTCGGACAGGGGGCTGTTGAGACCCAGTACTTC. This encodes CASNLGQGAVETQYF.

This sequence joins TRBV25-1 and TRBJ2-2, with TRBD2 identical over 7 bases. V was pared by 5 bases and J by 3 bases, with 15 bases of the junction left unmatched. The CDR3 loop spans 18 amino acids. Germline CDR1 reads MGHDK; CDR2 reads SYGVNS. The DNA for the CDR3 is TGTGCCAGCAGTAAATTTAGAGGGAGGGGCACCCACACCGGGGAGCTGTTTTTT. It encodes CASSKFRGRGTHTGELFF.

The chain employs TRBV7-9 and TRBJ1-2, with D perhaps matching TRBD1 (5 bases). CDR1 and CDR2 (germline): SEHNR, FQNEAQ (reference sequence). V was trimmed by 5 bases and J by 3 bases, leaving 25 bases between them. The CDR3 totals 18 residues. The CDR3: CASSRYSSRDRLYYGYTF. The CDR3 DNA reads TGTGCCAGCAGCCGTTACAGTAGCCGCGACAGATTGTACTATGGCTACACCTTC.

V gene TRBV2 combines with J gene TRBJ1-3; no reliable D call. The germline V and J ends were trimmed by 1 base and 1 base, with 11 bases remaining between them. The CDR3 spans 16 residues. Per germline, CDR1 SNHLY and CDR2 FYNNEI. CDR3 coding DNA: TGTGCCAGCAGTGAAGTCTCCCGGAGTTCTGGAAACACCATATATTTT. This encodes CASSEVSRSSGNTIYF.

V is TRBV7-3 and J is TRBJ2-3, with a tentative D call TRBD2 (6 bases). The CDR3 is 16 residues long. The germline V and J ends were trimmed by 5 bases and 4 bases, with 19 bases remaining between them. CDR1 is SGHTA and CDR2 is FQGTGA in the germline V gene. CDR3 coding DNA: TGTGCCAGCAGCCTCGAGGTCGGCGGGGTGGCAGATACGCAGTATTTT. It encodes CASSLEVGGVADTQYF. Together with reference TRBV7-3 and TRBJ2-3, the CDR3 gives the full variable domain: GAGVSQTPSNKVTEKGKYVELRCDPISGHTALYWYRQSLGQGPEFLIYFQGTGAADDSGLPNDRFFAVRPEGSVSTLKIQRTERGDSAVYLCASSLEVGGVADTQYFGPGTRLTVL.

This chain joins TRBV7-9 and TRBJ2-1; D is unresolved. V was clipped by 5 bases and J by 5 bases, with 7 bases between them. The CDR3 is 12 amino acids. The germline gives CDR1 SEHNR, CDR2 FQNEAQ (reference sequence). DNA of the CDR3: TGTGCCAGCAGCCCCGTAGACAATGAGCAGTTCTTC. Translated: CASSPVDNEQFF. Complete variable domain (other parts from reference TRBV7-9 and TRBJ2-1): DTGVSQNPRHKITKRGQNVTFRCDPISEHNRLYWYRQTLGQGPEFLTYFQNEAQLEKSRLLSDRFSAERPKGSFSTLEIQRTEQGDSAMYLCASSPVDNEQFFGPGTRLTVL.

The gene calls are TRBV7-9 and TRBJ1-2; TRBD1 matches at 8 bases. Germline V lookup: CDR1 SEHNR, CDR2 FQNEAQ (reference sequence). This CDR3 has 15 residues. The V and J ends lost 1 base and 8 bases, in that order; junction bases with no gene match: 9. The CDR3 region is CASSLGVRGLGGYTF. CDR3 nucleotide sequence: TGTGCCAGCAGCTTAGGTGTCAGGGGGCTCGGCGGCTACACCTTC.

There are a few counts of this clone. This chain's CDR3 is CASSSDRGGQPQHF. The CDR3 coding sequence is TGTGCCAGCAGCTCAGACAGGGGAGGGCAGCCCCAGCATTTT. The rearrangement links TRBV7-9 to TRBJ1-5; 8 bases match TRBD1. This CDR3 contains 14 residues. The V and J ends lost 4 bases and 7 bases, in that order; junction bases with no gene match: 6. Germline CDR1 is SEHNR and CDR2 is FQNEAQ (reference sequence).

The rearrangement uses TRBV6-5 and TRBJ1-3, with TRBD1 matching 7 bases. Germline V lookup: CDR1 MNHEY, CDR2 SVGAGI. V trimming: 1 base; J trimming: 4 bases; junction bases outside the gene matches: 7. There are 16 residues in the CDR3. The CDR3: CASSYFPGTAGNTIYF. Written as DNA, the CDR3 is TGTGCCAGCAGTTACTTTCCCGGGACAGCGGGAAACACCATATATTTT.

Only a few counts were recorded for this clone. The chain has TRBV9 and TRBJ2-7; no reliable D call. The ends were cut back, 4 bases at V and 0 bases at J, with 8 bases in the middle. CDR3 length equals 13 residues. Germline-derived CDR1 and CDR2 are SGDLS and YYNGEE. CDR3 loop: CASSSEDSYEQYF. The CDR3 DNA reads as TGTGCCAGCAGCTCAGAGGACTCCTACGAGCAGTACTTC.

V is TRBV19 and J is TRBJ1-1; 10 nucleotides line up with TRBD1. CDR3 length: 13 amino acids. V trimming: 5 bases; J trimming: 7 bases; junction bases outside the gene matches: 4. The V gene's germline CDR1 is LNHDA and CDR2 SQIVND (reference sequence). The CDR3 DNA is TGTGCCAGTAGTCCAGGGACAGGGGTTGAAGCTTTCTTT. Protein product: CASSPGTGVEAFF.

This clone was found once. The V and J genes are TRBV27 and TRBJ2-2; D uncertain. Germline CDR1 and CDR2: MNHEY and SMNVEV (reference sequence). V lost 2 bases, J lost 6 bases, and 4 bases lay in between. There are 12 residues in the CDR3. CDR3 in amino acids: CASSLPAGELFF. In DNA form, the CDR3 reads TGTGCCAGCAGTTTACCCGCCGGGGAGCTGTTTTTT.

This sequence joins TRBV11-2 and TRBJ2-5; no clear D. The CDR3 spans 13 residues. The V and J ends lost 0 bases and 5 bases respectively, with 7 bases between them. Germline assignment: CDR1 SGHAT and CDR2 FQNNGV. CDR3 in amino acids: CASSLERWETQYF. DNA for the CDR3: TGTGCCAGCAGCTTAGAGCGGTGGGAGACCCAGTACTTC.

In the case of this clone: The junction and the germline gene differ at one end; a read error may be behind it. V usage is TRBV28 and J usage is TRBJ1-5; 11 bases align to TRBD1. The CDR3 is made up of 14 amino acids. From germline, CDR1 is MDHEN and CDR2 SYDVKM. DNA for the CDR3: TGTGCCAGCAGTTATGGGGGGACAGGGGGAGGACGGGTATTT. Translated, it gives CASSYGGTGGGRVF.

This clone was detected a few times. The CDR3 loop is CASSQDLAGLYEQYF. CDR3 coding DNA: TGTGCCAGCAGCCAAGATTTAGCGGGGCTCTACGAGCAGTACTTC. This chain joins TRBV4-2 and TRBJ2-7; 8 bases agree with TRBD2. The CDR3 extends over 15 amino acids. Germline assignment: CDR1 LGHNA and CDR2 YNFKEQ. V shed 0 bases and J 3 bases; nucleotides not matched to a gene: 4.

The CDR3 region has the DNA TGTGCCACCAGCAGAGGTTTACAGGGCAATAGCAATCAGCCCCAGCATTTT. It yields the protein CATSRGLQGNSNQPQHF. The chain carries TRBV15 and TRBJ1-5, with a tentative D call TRBD1 (6 bases). This CDR3 spans 17 amino acids. Germline CDR1 and CDR2: LNHNV and YYDKDF (reference sequence). V lost 1 base to trimming and J lost 0 bases, with 13 bases between them.

The gene calls are TRBV19 and TRBJ1-5; D is uncertain. Germline CDR1 is LNHDA and CDR2 is SQIVND (reference sequence). The CDR3 runs to 12 residues. V dropped 6 bases and J dropped 5 bases, with 8 bases sitting between them. CDR3 protein: CASRATYQPQHF. The DNA for the CDR3 is TGTGCCAGTAGGGCAACGTATCAGCCCCAGCATTTT.

The gene calls are TRBV30 and TRBJ1-3, with a tentative D call TRBD1 (5 bases). V was cut by 3 bases and J by 4 bases, with 16 bases left in between. The CDR3 spans 15 residues. CDR1 and CDR2 (germline): GTSNPN, SVGIG (reference sequence). For the CDR3, the DNA is TGTGCCTGGAGATTGCGGTCAGGGTACGGAAACACCATATATTTT. This encodes CAWRLRSGYGNTIYF.

The chain employs TRBV13 and TRBJ1-5; TRBD1 matches at 9 bases. Trimming took 4 bases from V and 7 from J; bases not matched to a gene: 5. This CDR3 has 14 residues. Looked up from germline, CDR1 is PRHDT and CDR2 is FYEKMQ (reference sequence). The CDR3 DNA sequence: TGTGCCAGCAGCTCGGGACAGGGAAGGCAGCCCCAGCATTTT. This encodes CASSSGQGRQPQHF.

The V call is TRBV30, the J call TRBJ2-7; TRBD1 aligns across 7 bases. Per germline, CDR1 GTSNPN and CDR2 SVGIG (reference sequence). The CDR3 has 12 residues. V was pared by 8 bases and J by 3 bases, with 7 bases of the junction left unmatched. In DNA form, the CDR3 reads TGTGCCGAAGGGACAGTTGGCTACGAGCAGTACTTC. It yields the protein CAEGTVGYEQYF.

This clone has just one count. The V and J genes are TRBV2 and TRBJ1-5; D is possibly TRBD1 (5 bases). V was trimmed by 8 bases and J by 3 bases, leaving 8 bases between them. The CDR3 runs to 12 residues. From germline, CDR1 is SNHLY and CDR2 FYNNEI. The CDR3 DNA follows: TGTGCCAGCCATGGGGCCAATCAGCCCCAGCATTTT. This translates into CASHGANQPQHF. Based on the CDR3 plus reference TRBV2 and TRBJ1-5, the full variable domain is EPEVTQTPSHQVTQMGQEVILRCVPISNHLYFYWYRQILGQKVEFLVSFYNNEISEKSEIFDDQFSVERPDGSNFTLKIRSTKLEDSAMYFCASHGANQPQHFGDGTRLSIL.

The V gene is TRBV4-2, the J gene TRBJ2-7, with 12 bases lining up with TRBD1. With V trimmed by 5 bases and J by 6 bases, 11 bases remained unmatched. CDR1 is LGHNA, CDR2 YNFKEQ, per germline. This CDR3 spans 16 amino acids. As DNA, the CDR3 is TGTGCCAGCAGCTTCAGCCTGGGACAGGGGGCCGGCGAGCAGTACTTC. Encoded protein: CASSFSLGQGAGEQYF.